This is a list of T cell receptor beta chains from one sample in a study of early T cells in non-severe SARS-CoV-2 infection. TCRdb fed the 5' RACE reads into MiXCR, producing one record per CDR3 protein. The sample shows some 40,000 distinct CDR3 sequences, about 6.5% of them seen only once. The material was whole blood, obtained at baseline. All receptors derive from an adult who was a healthcare worker with PCR-confirmed SARS-CoV-2 infection or an uninfected control (not recorded which). The CDR3 runs from the conserved cysteine through the conserved F or W. The order of the fields is J gene, V gene, clone size, D gene, CDR3 protein, CDR3 DNA. A D gene is named only where the DNA matches it firmly. Not every row has a clone size; where given, it reads once, few, many or a size class.

TRBJ2-7,TRBV20-1,.,TRBD1,CSAPTGGFLYEQYF,TGCAGTGCACCTACAGGGGGCTTCCTTTACGAGCAGTACTTC
TRBJ2-6,TRBV9,many,.,CASSPQGGGAGANVLTF,TGTGCCAGCAGCCCCCAAGGAGGAGGGGCCGGGGCCAACGTCCTGACTTTC
TRBJ1-1,TRBV7-9,many,.,CASSFAPEAFF,TGTGCCAGCAGCTTCGCTCCTGAAGCTTTCTTT
TRBJ2-1,TRBV5-1,many,.,CASSLQRADNEQFF,TGCGCCAGCAGCCTCCAGCGGGCGGACAATGAGCAGTTCTTC
TRBJ2-7,TRBV20-1,many,.,CSARTGGEQYF,TGCAGTGCTAGAACCGGAGGCGAGCAGTACTTC
TRBJ2-5,TRBV7-3,many,TRBD2,CASSFPPRPTSGTLETQYF,TGTGCCAGCAGCTTTCCCCCACGGCCGACTAGCGGGACGCTAGAGACCCAGTACTTC
TRBJ1-4,TRBV7-2,many,.,CASSGRLGNEKLFF,TGTGCCAGCAGCGGACGGTTGGGGAATGAAAAACTGTTTTTT
TRBJ2-5,TRBV6-2/TRBV6-3,many,.,CASSPVGSRQETQYF,TGTGCCAGCAGCCCTGTGGGGAGTCGACAAGAGACCCAGTACTTC
TRBJ2-6,TRBV6-4,many,.,CASSDNSGANVLTF,TGTGCCAGCAGTGACAACTCTGGGGCCAACGTCCTGACTTTC
TRBJ2-1,TRBV7-9,many,.,CTVTGSYNEQFF,TGTACCGTAACCGGCTCCTACAATGAGCAGTTCTTC
TRBJ2-1,TRBV7-2,few,TRBD2,CASSLVRLAGGLGNEQFF,TGTGCCAGCAGCTTAGTGAGGCTAGCGGGGGGGCTTGGCAATGAGCAGTTCTTC
TRBJ1-5,TRBV20-1,many,TRBD1,CSAESGQDQPQHF,TGCAGTGCTGAATCGGGACAGGATCAGCCCCAGCATTTT
TRBJ2-2,TRBV2,many,.,CASRGSRGLTGEPFF,TGTGCCAGCAGGGGCAGCCGGGGACTCACCGGGGAGCCGTTTTTT
TRBJ1-5,TRBV7-8,few,.,CASSPYGQLNQPQHF,TGTGCCAGCAGCCCCTATGGACAGCTCAATCAGCCCCAGCATTTT
TRBJ2-1,TRBV11-1,many,.,CASSSRLDNEQFF,TGTGCCAGCAGCTCAAGACTAGACAATGAGCAGTTCTTC
TRBJ2-1,TRBV19,.,.,CASSSSEDEQFF,TGTGCCAGTAGTTCCTCAGAGGATGAGCAGTTCTTC
TRBJ2-5,TRBV12-3/TRBV12-4,many,.,CASSFPGKETQYF,TGTGCCAGCAGTTTCCCTGGCAAGGAGACCCAGTACTTC
TRBJ1-5,TRBV4-1,few,.,CASSQGGKAGQPQHF,TGCGCCAGCAGCCAAGGAGGAAAGGCCGGGCAGCCCCAGCATTTT
TRBJ2-3,TRBV20-1,few,.,CSALLGQGTDTQYF,TGCAGTGCCCTCCTTGGGCAGGGGACAGATACGCAGTATTTT
TRBJ2-3,TRBV5-1,many,.,CASSSFTGPDTQYF,TGCGCCAGCAGCTCCTTTACAGGGCCAGATACGCAGTATTTT
TRBJ2-5,TRBV9,.,TRBD2,CASSGSGIKETQYF,TGTGCCAGCAGCGGTAGCGGGATAAAAGAGACCCAGTACTTC
TRBJ2-1,TRBV6-1,many,TRBD1,CASSLTGGAIRFF,TGTGCCAGCAGCCTGACAGGGGGCGCGATTCGGTTCTTC
TRBJ2-7,TRBV29-1,many,.,CSVVRVPYEQYF,TGCAGCGTTGTTAGGGTTCCCTACGAGCAGTACTTC
TRBJ2-1,TRBV11-3,few,TRBD1,CASRAGQGEQFF,TGTGCCAGCAGAGCGGGACAGGGCGAGCAGTTCTTC
TRBJ2-1,TRBV7-2,many,TRBD2,CASSLDAGGTYNEQFF,TGTGCCAGCAGCTTAGACGCGGGAGGGACCTACAATGAGCAGTTCTTC
TRBJ1-2,TRBV6-2/TRBV6-3,few,.,CASSYGTDGLAGYTF,TGTGCCAGCAGTTACGGAACGGACGGACTGGCGGGCTACACCTTC
TRBJ2-2,TRBV29-1,many,.,CSVDRSPGELFF,TGCAGCGTAGACAGGTCCCCCGGGGAGCTGTTTTTT
TRBJ2-2,TRBV2,few,.,CASRSTPANTGELFF,TGTGCCAGCAGGTCAACACCGGCGAACACCGGGGAGCTGTTTTTT
TRBJ2-2,TRBV5-1,many,.,CASSLKFTGELFF,TGCGCCAGCAGCTTGAAGTTCACCGGGGAGCTGTTTTTT
TRBJ2-3,TRBV20-1,few,.,CSASGGPKTDTQYF,TGCAGTGCTAGCGGGGGGCCGAAAACAGATACGCAGTATTTT
TRBJ2-7,TRBV5-6,few,TRBD1,CASILQGAASYEQYF,TGTGCCAGCATCTTACAGGGGGCGGCATCCTACGAGCAGTACTTC
TRBJ2-1,TRBV5-6,.,.,CASSLGGRGEQFF,TGTGCCAGCAGCTTGGGCGGACGGGGTGAGCAGTTCTTC
TRBJ2-5,TRBV2,.,.,CASSAPGQRGETQYF,TGTGCCAGCAGTGCCCCGGGACAGCGGGGGGAGACCCAGTACTTC
TRBJ2-2,TRBV3-1,.,.,CASSQRTGELFF,TGTGCCAGCAGCCAACGGACCGGGGAGCTGTTTTTT
TRBJ2-7,TRBV5-1,few,.,CASSLTQGVGEQYF,TGCGCCAGCAGCTTAACTCAGGGAGTGGGCGAGCAGTACTTC
TRBJ2-2,TRBV12-3/TRBV12-4,.,TRBD1,CASSSGTGLFGTGELFF,TGTGCCAGCAGCTCCGGGACAGGGTTATTTGGCACCGGGGAGCTGTTTTTT
TRBJ1-1,TRBV21-1,few,.,CASSPDRGTEAFF,TGTGCCAGCAGCCCCGACAGGGGCACTGAAGCTTTCTTT
TRBJ2-7,TRBV5-5,many,.,CASSRPDYEQYF,TGTGCCAGCAGCCGCCCAGACTACGAGCAGTACTTC
TRBJ1-2,TRBV7-9,many,.,CASTTSWDLYGYTF,TGTGCCAGCACCACAAGTTGGGACCTCTATGGCTACACCTTC
TRBJ1-6,TRBV12-3/TRBV12-4,many,.,CAATGSANSPLHF,TGTGCCGCAACCGGGTCCGCTAATTCACCCCTCCACTTT
TRBJ2-3,TRBV5-1,.,.,CASSSASQAGSTDTQYF,TGCGCCAGCAGCTCTGCGAGCCAGGCCGGTAGCACAGATACGCAGTATTTT
TRBJ1-2,TRBV19,few,.,CASRRDFDGYTF,TGTGCCAGTAGAAGAGATTTTGATGGCTACACCTTC
TRBJ2-3,TRBV10-1,many,.,CASSESGVYAQYF,TGCGCCAGCAGTGAGTCAGGGGTGTACGCGCAGTATTTT
TRBJ1-6,TRBV2,many,.,CASTGGGSNSPLHF,TGTGCCAGCACAGGCGGGGGTAGTAATTCACCCCTCCACTTT
TRBJ1-6,TRBV27,few,.,CASRRDQGFNSPLHF,TGTGCCAGCCGCCGGGACCAGGGGTTTAATTCACCCCTCCACTTT
TRBJ1-3,TRBV28,few,TRBD1,CASSLAGTGVGNTIYF,TGTGCCAGCAGTTTAGCCGGGACAGGGGTCGGAAACACCATATATTTT
TRBJ1-1,TRBV20-1,many,.,CSAERGMNTEAFF,TGCAGTGCGGAGCGAGGCATGAACACTGAAGCTTTCTTT
TRBJ2-5,TRBV19,few,.,CASHPRAGVSQETQYF,TGTGCCTCTCACCCACGGGCAGGGGTGAGCCAAGAGACCCAGTACTTC
TRBJ2-3,TRBV7-2,many,.,CASSWTDTQYF,TGTGCCAGCAGTTGGACAGATACGCAGTATTTT
TRBJ1-5,TRBV2,few,.,CASSEARDQPQHF,TGTGCCAGCAGTGAAGCAAGGGATCAGCCCCAGCATTTT
TRBJ2-7,TRBV18,many,.,CASSPDRNSYEQYF,TGTGCCAGCTCACCTGACAGGAACTCCTACGAGCAGTACTTC